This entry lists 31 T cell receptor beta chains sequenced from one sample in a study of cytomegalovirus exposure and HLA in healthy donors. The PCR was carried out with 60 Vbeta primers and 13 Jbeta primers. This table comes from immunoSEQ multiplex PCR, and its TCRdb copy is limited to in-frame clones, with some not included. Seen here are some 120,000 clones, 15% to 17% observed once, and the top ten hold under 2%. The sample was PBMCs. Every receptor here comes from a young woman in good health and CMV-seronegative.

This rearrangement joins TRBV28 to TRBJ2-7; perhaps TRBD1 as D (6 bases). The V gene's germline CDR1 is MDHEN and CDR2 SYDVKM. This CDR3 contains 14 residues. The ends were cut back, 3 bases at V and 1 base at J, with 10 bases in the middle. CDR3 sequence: CASSFLGGSYEQYF. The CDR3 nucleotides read TGTGCCAGCAGTTTTCTAGGGGGATCCTACGAGCAGTACTTC.

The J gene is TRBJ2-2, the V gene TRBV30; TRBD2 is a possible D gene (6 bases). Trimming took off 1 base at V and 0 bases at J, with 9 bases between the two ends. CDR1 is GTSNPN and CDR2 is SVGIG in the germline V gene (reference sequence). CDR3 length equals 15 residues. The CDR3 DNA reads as TGTGCCTGGAGTGCCGGGACTTCGAACACCGGGGAGCTGTTTTTT. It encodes CAWSAGTSNTGELFF.

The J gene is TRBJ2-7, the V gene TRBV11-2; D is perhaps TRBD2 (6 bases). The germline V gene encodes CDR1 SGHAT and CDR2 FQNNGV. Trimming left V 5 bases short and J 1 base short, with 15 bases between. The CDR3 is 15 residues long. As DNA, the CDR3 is TGTGCCAGCAGCACCGGCGGGGCAAGGTCCTACGAGCAGTACTTC. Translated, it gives CASSTGGARSYEQYF. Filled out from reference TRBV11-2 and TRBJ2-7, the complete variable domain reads EAGVAQSPRYKIIEKRQSVAFWCNPISGHATLYWYQQILGQGPKLLIQFQNNGVVDDSQLPKDRFSAERLKGVDSTLKIQPAKLEDSAVYLCASSTGGARSYEQYFGPGTRLTVT.

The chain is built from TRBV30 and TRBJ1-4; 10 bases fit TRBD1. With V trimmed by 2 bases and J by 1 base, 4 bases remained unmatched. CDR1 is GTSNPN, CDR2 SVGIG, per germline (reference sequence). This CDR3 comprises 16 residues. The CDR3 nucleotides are TGTGCCTGGAGTCCAGGACAGGGGGGAACTAATGAAAAACTGTTTTTT. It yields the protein CAWSPGQGGTNEKLFF.

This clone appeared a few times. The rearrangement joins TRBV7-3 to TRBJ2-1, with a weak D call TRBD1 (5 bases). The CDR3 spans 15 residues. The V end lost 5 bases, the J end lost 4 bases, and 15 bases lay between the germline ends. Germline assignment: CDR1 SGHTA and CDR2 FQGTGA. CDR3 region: CASSLGVGVYNEQFF. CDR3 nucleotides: TGTGCCAGCAGCCTAGGGGTAGGGGTGTACAATGAGCAGTTCTTC. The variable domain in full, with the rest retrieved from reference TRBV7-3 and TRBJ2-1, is GAGVSQTPSNKVTEKGKYVELRCDPISGHTALYWYRQSLGQGPEFLIYFQGTGAADDSGLPNDRFFAVRPEGSVSTLKIQRTERGDSAVYLCASSLGVGVYNEQFFGPGTRLTVL.

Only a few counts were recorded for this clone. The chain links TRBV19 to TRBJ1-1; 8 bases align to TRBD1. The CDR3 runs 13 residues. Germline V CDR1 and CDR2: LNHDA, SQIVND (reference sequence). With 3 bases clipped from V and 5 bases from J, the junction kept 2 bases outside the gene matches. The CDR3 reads CASSMDRETEAFF. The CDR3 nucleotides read TGTGCCAGTAGTATGGACAGGGAAACTGAAGCTTTCTTT.

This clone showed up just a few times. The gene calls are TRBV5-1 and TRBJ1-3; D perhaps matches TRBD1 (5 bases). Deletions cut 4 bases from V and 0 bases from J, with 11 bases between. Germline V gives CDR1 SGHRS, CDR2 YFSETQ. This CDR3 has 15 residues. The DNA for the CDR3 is TGCGCCAGCAGCGCGACAGTATACTCTGGAAACACCATATATTTT. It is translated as CASSATVYSGNTIYF. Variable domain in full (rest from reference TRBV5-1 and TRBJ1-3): KAGVTQTPRYLIKTRGQQVTLSCSPISGHRSVSWYQQTPGQGLQFLFEYFSETQRNKGNFPGRFSGRQFSNSRSEMNVSTLELGDSALYLCASSATVYSGNTIYFGEGSWLTVV.

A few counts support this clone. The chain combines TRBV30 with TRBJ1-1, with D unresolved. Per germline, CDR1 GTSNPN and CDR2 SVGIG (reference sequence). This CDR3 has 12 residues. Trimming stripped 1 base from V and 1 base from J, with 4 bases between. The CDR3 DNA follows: TGTGCCTGGAGTGGGCCGAACACTGAAGCTTTCTTT. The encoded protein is CAWSGPNTEAFF.

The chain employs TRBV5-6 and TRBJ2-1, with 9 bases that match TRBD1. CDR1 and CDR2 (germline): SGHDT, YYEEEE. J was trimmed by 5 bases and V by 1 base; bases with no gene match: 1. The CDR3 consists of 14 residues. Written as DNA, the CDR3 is TGTGCCAGCAGCTTGAGGGACAGGGACAATGAGCAGTTCTTC. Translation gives CASSLRDRDNEQFF.

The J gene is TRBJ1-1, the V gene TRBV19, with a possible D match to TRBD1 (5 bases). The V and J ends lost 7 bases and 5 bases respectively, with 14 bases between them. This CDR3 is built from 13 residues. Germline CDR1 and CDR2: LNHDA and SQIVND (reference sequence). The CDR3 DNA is TGTGCCAGTACCTTGGTTAGGGGAACTGAAGCTTTCTTT. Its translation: CASTLVRGTEAFF. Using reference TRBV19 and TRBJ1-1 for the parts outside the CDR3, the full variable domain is DGGITQSPKYLFRKEGQNVTLSCEQNLNHDAMYWYRQDPGQGLRLIYYSQIVNDFQKGDIAEGYSVSREKKESFPLTVTSAQKNPTAFYLCASTLVRGTEAFFGQGTRLTVV.

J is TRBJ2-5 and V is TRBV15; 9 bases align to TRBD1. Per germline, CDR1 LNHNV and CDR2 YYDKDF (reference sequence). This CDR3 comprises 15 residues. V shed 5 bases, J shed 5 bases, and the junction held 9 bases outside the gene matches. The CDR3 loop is CATSGRQGVGETQYF. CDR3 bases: TGTGCCACCAGCGGACGACAGGGGGTAGGGGAGACCCAGTACTTC.

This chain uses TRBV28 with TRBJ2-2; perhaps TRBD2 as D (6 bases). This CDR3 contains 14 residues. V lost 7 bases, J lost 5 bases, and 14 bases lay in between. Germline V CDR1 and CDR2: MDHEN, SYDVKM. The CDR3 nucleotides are TGTGCCAGCACCGGAGGGTCGGGGACCGGGGAGCTGTTTTTT. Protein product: CASTGGSGTGELFF.

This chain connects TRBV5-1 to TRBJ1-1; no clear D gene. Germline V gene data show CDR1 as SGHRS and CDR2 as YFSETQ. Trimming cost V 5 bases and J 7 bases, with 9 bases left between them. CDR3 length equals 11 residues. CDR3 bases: TGCGCCAGCAGGAACACGAATGAAGCTTTCTTT. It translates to CASRNTNEAFF.

The CDR3 spells CAWSQGVSSYNSPLHF. CDR3 coding DNA: TGTGCCTGGAGTCAAGGGGTGAGCTCCTATAATTCACCCCTCCACTTT. V is TRBV30 and J is TRBJ1-6; a possible D gene is TRBD1 (5 bases). V was cut by 2 bases and J by 0 bases, with 11 bases left in between. Germline V CDR1 and CDR2: GTSNPN, SVGIG (reference sequence). CDR3 length equals 16 residues.

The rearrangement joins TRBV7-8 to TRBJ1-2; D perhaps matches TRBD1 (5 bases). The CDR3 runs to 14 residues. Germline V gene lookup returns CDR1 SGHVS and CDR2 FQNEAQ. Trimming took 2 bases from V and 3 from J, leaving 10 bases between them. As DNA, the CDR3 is TGTGCCAGCAGCTTACCCGGCAGGGACTATGGCTACACCTTC. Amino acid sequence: CASSLPGRDYGYTF.

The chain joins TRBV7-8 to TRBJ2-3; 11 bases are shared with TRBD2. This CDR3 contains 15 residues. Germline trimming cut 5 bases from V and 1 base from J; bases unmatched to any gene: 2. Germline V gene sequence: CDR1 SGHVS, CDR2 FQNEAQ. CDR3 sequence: CASSQTSGGTDTQYF. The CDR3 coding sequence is TGTGCCAGCAGCCAGACTAGCGGGGGCACAGATACGCAGTATTTT.

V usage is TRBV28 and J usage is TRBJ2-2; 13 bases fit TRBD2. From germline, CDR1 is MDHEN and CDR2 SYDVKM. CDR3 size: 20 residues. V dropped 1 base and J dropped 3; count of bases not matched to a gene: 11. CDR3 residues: CASSLSTDGLAGDHTGELFF. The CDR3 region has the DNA TGTGCCAGCAGTTTATCCACTGACGGACTAGCGGGAGACCACACCGGGGAGCTGTTTTTT.

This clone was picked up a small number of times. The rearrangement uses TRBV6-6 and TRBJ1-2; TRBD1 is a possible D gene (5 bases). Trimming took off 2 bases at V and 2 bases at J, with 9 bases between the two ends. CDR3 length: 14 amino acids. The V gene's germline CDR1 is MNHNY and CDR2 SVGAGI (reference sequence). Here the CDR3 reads CASSYTGENYGYTF. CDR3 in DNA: TGTGCCAGCAGTTACACGGGGGAAAACTATGGCTACACCTTC.

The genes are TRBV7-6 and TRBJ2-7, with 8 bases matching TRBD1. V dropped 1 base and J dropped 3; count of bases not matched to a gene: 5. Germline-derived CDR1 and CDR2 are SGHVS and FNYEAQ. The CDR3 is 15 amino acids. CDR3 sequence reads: CASSLGTGKHYEQYF. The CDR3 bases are TGTGCCAGCAGCTTAGGGACAGGGAAGCACTACGAGCAGTACTTC.

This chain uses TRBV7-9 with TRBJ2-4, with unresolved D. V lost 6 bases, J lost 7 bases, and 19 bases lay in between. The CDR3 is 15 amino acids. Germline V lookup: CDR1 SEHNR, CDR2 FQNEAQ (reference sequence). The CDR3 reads CASSPFQGTENIQYF. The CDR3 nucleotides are TGTGCCAGCAGTCCATTCCAAGGCACGGAGAACATTCAGTACTTC.

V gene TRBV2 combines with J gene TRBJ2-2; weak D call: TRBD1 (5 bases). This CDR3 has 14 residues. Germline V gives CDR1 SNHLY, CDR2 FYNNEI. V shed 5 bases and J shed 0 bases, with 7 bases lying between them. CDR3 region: CASSTGANTGELFF. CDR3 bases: TGTGCCAGCAGTACAGGTGCGAACACCGGGGAGCTGTTTTTT.

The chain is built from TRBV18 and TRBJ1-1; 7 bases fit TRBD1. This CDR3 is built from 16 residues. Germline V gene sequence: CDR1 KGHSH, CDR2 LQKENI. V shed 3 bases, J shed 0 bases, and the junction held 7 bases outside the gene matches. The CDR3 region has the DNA TGTGCCAGCTCACCTCTGGGACAGACACTGAACACTGAAGCTTTCTTT. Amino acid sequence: CASSPLGQTLNTEAFF.

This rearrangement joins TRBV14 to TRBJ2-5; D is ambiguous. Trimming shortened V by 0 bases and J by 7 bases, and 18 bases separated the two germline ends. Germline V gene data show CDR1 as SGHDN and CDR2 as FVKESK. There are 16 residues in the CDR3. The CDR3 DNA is TGTGCCAGCAGCCAAGATCTAAGTATGTCCCGAGGGACCCAGTACTTC. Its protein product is CASSQDLSMSRGTQYF.

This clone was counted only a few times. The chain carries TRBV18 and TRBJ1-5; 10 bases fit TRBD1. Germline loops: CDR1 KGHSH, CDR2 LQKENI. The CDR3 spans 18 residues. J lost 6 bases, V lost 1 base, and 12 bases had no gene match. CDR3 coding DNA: TGTGCCAGCTCACCACAACCGGGACAGGGGCGTCTTAGTCAGCCCCAGCATTTT. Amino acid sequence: CASSPQPGQGRLSQPQHF.

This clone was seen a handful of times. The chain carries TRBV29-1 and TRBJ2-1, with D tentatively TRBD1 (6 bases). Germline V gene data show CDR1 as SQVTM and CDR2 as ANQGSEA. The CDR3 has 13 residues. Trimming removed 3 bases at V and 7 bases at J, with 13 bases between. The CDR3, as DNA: TGCAGCGTTGAGAAGGGGCAGGGGAATGAGCAGTTCTTC. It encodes CSVEKGQGNEQFF.

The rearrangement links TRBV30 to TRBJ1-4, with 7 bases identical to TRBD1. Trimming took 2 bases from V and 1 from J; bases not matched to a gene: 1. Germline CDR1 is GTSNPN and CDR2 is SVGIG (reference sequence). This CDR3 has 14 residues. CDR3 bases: TGTGCCTGGAGTAGACAGGGAACTAATGAAAAACTGTTTTTT. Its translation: CAWSRQGTNEKLFF.

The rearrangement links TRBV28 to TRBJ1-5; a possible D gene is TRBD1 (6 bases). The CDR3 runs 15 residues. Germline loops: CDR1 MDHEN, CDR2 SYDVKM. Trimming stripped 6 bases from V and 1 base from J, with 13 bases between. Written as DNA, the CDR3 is TGTGCCAGCAGGGTACAGGGACGGAGCAATCAGCCCCAGCATTTT. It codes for CASRVQGRSNQPQHF.

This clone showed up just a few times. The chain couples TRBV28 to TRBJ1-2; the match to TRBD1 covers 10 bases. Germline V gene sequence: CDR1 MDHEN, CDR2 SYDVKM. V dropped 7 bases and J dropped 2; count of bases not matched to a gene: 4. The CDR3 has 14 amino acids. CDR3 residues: CASKTGGTNYGYTF. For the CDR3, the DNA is TGTGCCAGCAAGACAGGGGGCACGAACTATGGCTACACCTTC.

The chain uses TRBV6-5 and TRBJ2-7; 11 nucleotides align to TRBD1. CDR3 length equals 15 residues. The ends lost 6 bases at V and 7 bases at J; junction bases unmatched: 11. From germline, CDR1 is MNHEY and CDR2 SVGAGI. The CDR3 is CASRPGTGGRGEQYF. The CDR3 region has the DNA TGTGCCAGCAGGCCTGGGACAGGGGGGCGTGGAGAGCAGTACTTC.

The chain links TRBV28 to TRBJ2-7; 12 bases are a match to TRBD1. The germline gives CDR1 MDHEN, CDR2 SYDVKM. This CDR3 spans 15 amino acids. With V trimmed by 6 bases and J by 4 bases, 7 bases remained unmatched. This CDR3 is CASSPGTGGAYEQYF. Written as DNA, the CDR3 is TGTGCCAGCAGCCCTGGGACAGGGGGCGCGTACGAGCAGTACTTC.

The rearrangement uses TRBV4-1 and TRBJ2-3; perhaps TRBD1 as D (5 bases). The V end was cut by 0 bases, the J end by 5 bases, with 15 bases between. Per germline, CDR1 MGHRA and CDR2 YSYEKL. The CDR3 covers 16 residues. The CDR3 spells CASSQDGAAWGDTQYF. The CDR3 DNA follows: TGCGCCAGCAGCCAAGATGGGGCGGCTTGGGGAGATACGCAGTATTTT.